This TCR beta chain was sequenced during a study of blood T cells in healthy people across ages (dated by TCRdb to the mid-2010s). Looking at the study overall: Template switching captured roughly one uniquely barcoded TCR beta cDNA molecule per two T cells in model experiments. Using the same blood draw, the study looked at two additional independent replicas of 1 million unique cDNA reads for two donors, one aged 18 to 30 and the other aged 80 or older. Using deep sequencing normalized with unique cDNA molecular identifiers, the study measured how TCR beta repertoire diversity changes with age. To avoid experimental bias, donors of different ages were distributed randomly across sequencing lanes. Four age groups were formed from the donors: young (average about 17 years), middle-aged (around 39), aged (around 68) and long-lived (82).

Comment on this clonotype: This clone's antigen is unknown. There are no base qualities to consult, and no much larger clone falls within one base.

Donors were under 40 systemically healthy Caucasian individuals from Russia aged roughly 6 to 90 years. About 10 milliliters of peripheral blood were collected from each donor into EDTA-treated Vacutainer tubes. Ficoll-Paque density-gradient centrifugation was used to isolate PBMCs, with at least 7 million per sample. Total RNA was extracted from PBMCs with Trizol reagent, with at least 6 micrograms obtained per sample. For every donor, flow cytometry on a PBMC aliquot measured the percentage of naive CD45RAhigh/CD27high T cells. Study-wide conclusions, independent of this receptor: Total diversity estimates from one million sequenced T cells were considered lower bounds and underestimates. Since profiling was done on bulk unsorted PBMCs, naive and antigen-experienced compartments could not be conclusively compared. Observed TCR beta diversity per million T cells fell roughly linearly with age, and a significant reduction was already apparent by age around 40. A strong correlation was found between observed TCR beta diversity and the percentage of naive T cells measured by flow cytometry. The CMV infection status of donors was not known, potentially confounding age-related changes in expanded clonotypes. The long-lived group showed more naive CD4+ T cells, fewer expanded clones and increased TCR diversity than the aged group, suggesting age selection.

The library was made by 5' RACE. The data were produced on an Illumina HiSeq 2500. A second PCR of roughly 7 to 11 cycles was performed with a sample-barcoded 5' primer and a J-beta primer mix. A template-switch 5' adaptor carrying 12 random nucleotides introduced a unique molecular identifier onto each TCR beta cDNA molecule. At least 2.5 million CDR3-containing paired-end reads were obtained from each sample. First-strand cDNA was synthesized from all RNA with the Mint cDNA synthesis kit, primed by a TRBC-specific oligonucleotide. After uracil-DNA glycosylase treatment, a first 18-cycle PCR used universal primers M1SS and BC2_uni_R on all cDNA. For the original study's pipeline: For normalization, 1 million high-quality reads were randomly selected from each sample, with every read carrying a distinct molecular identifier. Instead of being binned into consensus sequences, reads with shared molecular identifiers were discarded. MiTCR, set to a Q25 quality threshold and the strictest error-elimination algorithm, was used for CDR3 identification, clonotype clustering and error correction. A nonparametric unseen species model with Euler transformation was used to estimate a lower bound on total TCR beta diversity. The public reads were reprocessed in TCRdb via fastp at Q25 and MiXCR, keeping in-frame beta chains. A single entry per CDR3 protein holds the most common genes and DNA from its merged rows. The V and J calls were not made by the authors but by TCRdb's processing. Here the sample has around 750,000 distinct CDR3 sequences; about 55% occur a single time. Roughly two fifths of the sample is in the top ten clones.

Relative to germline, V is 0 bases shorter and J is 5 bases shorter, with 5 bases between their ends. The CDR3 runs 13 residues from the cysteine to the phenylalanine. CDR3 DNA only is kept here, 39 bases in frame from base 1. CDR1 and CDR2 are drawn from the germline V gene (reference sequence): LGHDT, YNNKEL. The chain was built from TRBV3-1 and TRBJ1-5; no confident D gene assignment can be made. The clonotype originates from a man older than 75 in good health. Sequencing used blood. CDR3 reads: CASSQDSYQPQHF. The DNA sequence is TGTGCCAGCAGCCAAGATTCGTATCAGCCCCAGCATTTT.